These T cell receptor beta chains were read from a single sample in a study of cytomegalovirus exposure and HLA in healthy donors. Here immunoSEQ multiplex PCR was the method, and the copy in TCRdb shows in-frame clones only, minus some. The sample holds some 180,000 clones, roughly 77% seen once. Sequencing input: PBMCs. These receptors all stem from a woman in her thirties in good health and CMV-seropositive. Both conserved end residues are part of each CDR3. D genes are given only for firm matches. Part of the rows lack a size; the others show once, few, many or a class for expanded clones.

V gene	clone size	D gene	J gene	CDR3 protein	CDR3 DNA
TRBV15	.	.	TRBJ1-3	CATSRDRAGNTIYF	TGTGCCACCAGCAGAGATAGGGCGGGGAACACCATATATTTT
TRBV5-1	.	.	TRBJ2-5	CASSLGYRTELLYQETQYF	TGCGCCAGCAGCTTGGGCTATCGGACAGAATTGTTATACCAAGAGACCCAGTACTTC
TRBV11-2	.	TRBD1	TRBJ1-1	CASNFPGQGMNTEAFF	TGTGCCAGCAACTTCCCCGGACAGGGAATGAACACTGAAGCTTTCTTT
TRBV2	.	.	TRBJ2-1	CASRLLPGSEQFF	TGTGCCAGCAGACTCCTCCCAGGTTCTGAGCAGTTCTTC
TRBV4-2	.	TRBD1	TRBJ2-3	CASSQGQGARGTDTQYF	TGTGCCAGCAGCCAAGGGCAGGGGGCGCGAGGGACAGATACGCAGTATTTT
TRBV10-2	once	.	TRBJ2-5	CASQVGGGETQYF	TGCGCCAGTCAGGTGGGGGGAGGAGAGACCCAGTACTTC
TRBV7-7	.	TRBD2	TRBJ2-3	CASSLVAGGGTDTQYF	TGTGCCAGCAGCTTAGTAGCGGGGGGAGGTACAGATACGCAGTATTTT
TRBV19	once	.	TRBJ2-1	CASSPRQGGSYNEQFF	TGTGCCAGTAGTCCCCGGCAGGGGGGATCGTACAATGAGCAGTTCTTC
TRBV4-3	.	TRBD1	TRBJ1-6	CASSQTYRGGNSPLHF	TGCGCCAGCAGCCAAACCTACAGGGGAGGTAATTCACCCCTCCACTTT
TRBV11-2	.	.	TRBJ2-7	CASSLGAVTAYEQYF	TGTGCCAGCAGCTTAGGAGCGGTGACCGCCTACGAGCAGTACTTC
TRBV6-1	.	TRBD1	TRBJ1-4	CASSVGTGGREKLFF	TGTGCCAGCAGTGTCGGGACAGGGGGCAGAGAAAAACTGTTTTTT
TRBV27	few	.	TRBJ2-2	CASSSSGLTTTGELFF	TGTGCCAGCAGTTCCTCGGGACTTACCACCACCGGGGAGCTGTTTTTT
TRBV7-2	.	.	TRBJ1-1	CASSYQGNTEAFF	TGTGCCAGCAGCTATCAGGGGAACACTGAAGCTTTCTTT
TRBV30	.	.	TRBJ1-6	CAWTNGARGKGPFSNSPLHF	TGTGCCTGGACCAACGGAGCAAGGGGGAAAGGTCCATTCTCTAATTCACCCCTCCACTTT
TRBV5-1	.	TRBD1	TRBJ1-4	CASSLTGTGGDEKLFF	TGCGCCAGCAGCTTGACCGGGACAGGGGGGGATGAAAAACTGTTTTTT
TRBV5-1	.	TRBD1	TRBJ1-4	CASSPRTGGQEKLFF	TGCGCCAGCAGCCCGCGGACAGGGGGCCAGGAAAAACTGTTTTTT
TRBV5-6	once	TRBD1	TRBJ1-3	CASSRQDRGTGNTIYF	TGTGCCAGCAGCCGACAGGACAGGGGGACTGGAAACACCATATATTTT
TRBV5-4	.	.	TRBJ2-7	CASSPDTYEQYF	TGTGCCAGCAGCCCAGACACCTACGAGCAGTACTTC
TRBV6-1	.	.	TRBJ2-7	CASSEQSYEQYF	TGTGCCAGCAGTGAACAATCCTACGAGCAGTACTTC
TRBV6-5	.	TRBD2	TRBJ2-3	CASRRGVVGTDTQYF	TGTGCCAGCAGGCGGGGGGTGGTAGGCACAGATACGCAGTATTTT
TRBV6-5	.	.	TRBJ1-2	CASGLGQNTGYTF	TGTGCCAGCGGGTTGGGACAAAACACTGGCTACACCTTC
TRBV12-5	once	TRBD2	TRBJ2-1	CASGPAERGGNEQFF	TGTGCTAGTGGTCCCGCTGAGCGGGGGGGCAATGAGCAGTTCTTC
TRBV18	.	TRBD2	TRBJ2-2	CASSILAGELTGELFF	TGTGCCAGCTCAATTCTAGCGGGGGAACTCACCGGGGAGCTGTTTTTT
TRBV4-3	.	TRBD1	TRBJ2-1	CASSSTSPSGTGEHNEQFF	TGCGCCAGCAGCTCTACGTCTCCTTCCGGGACAGGGGAACACAATGAGCAGTTCTTC
TRBV7-2	.	TRBD2	TRBJ2-2	CASSFPRTSGGRTGELFF	TGTGCCAGCAGCTTCCCACGGACTAGCGGGGGGCGCACCGGGGAGCTGTTTTTT
TRBV19	.	.	TRBJ1-3	CASTSESYSGNTIYF	TGTGCCAGTACCTCCGAGTCTTACTCTGGAAACACCATATATTTT
TRBV4-3	.	TRBD1	TRBJ2-7	CASSQDRGTGFKLYEQYF	TGCGCCAGCAGCCAAGATCGCGGGACAGGATTTAAGCTCTACGAGCAGTACTTC
TRBV12-2	few	.	TRBJ2-7	CASRLAPPRTASYEQYF	TGTGCAAGTCGCTTAGCTCCGCCCCGGACTGCCTCCTACGAGCAGTACTTC
TRBV2	.	.	TRBJ1-3	CASSEDRPRGNTIYF	TGTGCCAGCAGTGAAGACAGGCCTCGGGGAAACACCATATATTTT
TRBV19	.	.	TRBJ2-5	CASTDGGSRETQYF	TGTGCCAGTACAGACGGAGGGTCCCGAGAGACCCAGTACTTC
TRBV28	.	TRBD2	TRBJ2-7	CASTPRASGGPRHGQYF	TGTGCCAGCACCCCGAGGGCTAGCGGGGGGCCAAGGCACGGGCAGTACTTC
TRBV6-6	.	TRBD2	TRBJ2-1	CASSLGLAVSNEQFF	TGTGCCAGCAGTTTGGGACTAGCGGTCTCCAATGAGCAGTTCTTC
TRBV7-9	.	.	TRBJ2-2	CASSLVRTVGTGELFF	TGTGCCAGCAGCTTGGTTAGGACAGTAGGTACCGGGGAGCTGTTTTTT
TRBV13	.	.	TRBJ2-3	CASSLDSTDTQYF	TGTGCCAGCAGCTTAGACTCGACAGATACGCAGTATTTT
TRBV9	.	TRBD2	TRBJ2-1	CASSLFLAGGRVEQFF	TGTGCCAGCAGCCTGTTTCTAGCGGGGGGGCGCGTTGAGCAGTTCTTC
TRBV9	.	.	TRBJ2-5	CASSPPSVRSQETQYF	TGTGCCAGCAGCCCCCCGTCGGTGCGGTCACAAGAGACCCAGTACTTC
TRBV4-3	.	.	TRBJ2-5	CASSQGGSGETQYF	TGCGCCAGCAGCCAAGGTGGTAGCGGAGAGACCCAGTACTTC
TRBV28	.	.	TRBJ1-5	CASLDGAGRNQPQHF	TGTGCCAGCCTAGATGGGGCAGGGAGGAATCAGCCCCAGCATTTT
TRBV19	few	TRBD1	TRBJ2-1	CASSGTDSYNEQFF	TGTGCCAGTTCCGGGACAGATTCCTACAATGAGCAGTTCTTC
TRBV4-2	.	TRBD1	TRBJ1-2	CASSHLYPGQGNGYTF	TGTGCCAGCAGCCATTTATATCCGGGACAGGGGAACGGCTACACCTTC
TRBV6-6	.	.	TRBJ1-4	CASSYSSYRELFF	TGTGCCAGCAGTTACTCGAGTTACAGGGAACTGTTTTTT
TRBV7-2	.	.	TRBJ2-3	CASSLAEGVSQYF	TGTGCCAGCAGCTTAGCTGAGGGGGTATCGCAGTATTTT
TRBV5-1	few	.	TRBJ1-6	CASSLEQTINGSPLHF	TGCGCCAGCAGCTTGGAGCAGACAATAAATGGTTCACCCCTCCACTTT
TRBV7-2	.	TRBD1	TRBJ2-1	CASSFPKQGNEQFF	TGTGCCAGCAGCTTCCCAAAACAGGGGAATGAGCAGTTCTTC
TRBV15	.	.	TRBJ1-5	CATSRDRYQPQHF	TGTGCCACCAGCAGAGATCGTTATCAGCCCCAGCATTTT
TRBV19	.	TRBD1	TRBJ2-7	CASSSLRGQGAYEQYF	TGTGCCAGTAGCAGCCTCCGTGGACAGGGGGCCTACGAGCAGTACTTC
TRBV5-1	.	TRBD1	TRBJ2-3	CASSLIGQGPDTQYF	TGCGCCAGCAGCCTCATCGGACAGGGCCCAGATACGCAGTATTTT
TRBV6-4	once	.	TRBJ2-1	CASSLTTLSQGWVF	TGTGCCAGCAGCCTCACCACCCTATCACAGGGTTGGGTCTTC
TRBV7-2	.	.	TRBJ2-7	CASRKNGEQYF	TGTGCCAGCAGGAAAAACGGCGAGCAGTACTTC
TRBV11-2	.	.	TRBJ1-2	CASSPQTGFYGYTF	TGTGCCAGCAGCCCTCAGACAGGTTTCTATGGCTACACCTTC
TRBV5-5	.	TRBD1	TRBJ2-5	CASSLVPRQGASETQYF	TGTGCCAGCAGCTTGGTTCCCAGGCAGGGGGCTAGTGAGACCCAGTACTTC
TRBV18	.	.	TRBJ1-5	CASSPAGMGNQPQHF	TGTGCCAGCTCACCGGCGGGGATGGGCAATCAGCCCCAGCATTTT